Listed here are 29 T cell receptor beta chains from one sample, sequenced in a study of identical twins. One entry per CDR3 protein results from TCRdb running MiXCR on the 5' RACE reads. The sample contains more than 1.5 million distinct CDR3 sequences, 32% of which appear only once. Sequences were obtained from cord blood. The receptors here all came from a newborn girl in good health.

This clonotype turned up a few times. The germline gene is not matched at one end of the junction; a read error may be the cause. This chain joins TRBV7-7 and TRBJ2-1, with 7 bases that match TRBD2. The length of the CDR3 is 13 residues. In germline, CDR1 is SSHAT, CDR2 FNYEAQ (reference sequence). CDR3 nucleotide sequence: TGTGCCAGCAGCTTGGGAGGGGCTAATGGGCAGTTCTTC. It codes for CASSLGGANGQFF.

The rearrangement links TRBV29-1 to TRBJ1-2; possible D gene TRBD1, 6 bases. CDR3 length: 14 amino acids. Trimming removed 0 bases from V and 3 bases from J, with 11 bases in between. CDR1 and CDR2 from the germline V gene are SQVTM and ANQGSEA. As DNA, the CDR3 is TGCAGCGTTGAAGATCAAAACAGGGACTATGGCTACACCTTC. Protein: CSVEDQNRDYGYTF.

This chain connects TRBV2 to TRBJ1-3, with TRBD1 as a possible D gene (5 bases). Per germline, CDR1 SNHLY and CDR2 FYNNEI. The CDR3 loop spans 15 amino acids. V was clipped by 4 bases and J by 2 bases, with 12 bases between them. The DNA of the CDR3 is TGTGCCAGCAGTGCAGACCAGGGAACTGGAAACACCATATATTTT. Translation gives CASSADQGTGNTIYF. The full variable domain, with the rest looked up from reference TRBV2 and TRBJ1-3, is EPEVTQTPSHQVTQMGQEVILRCVPISNHLYFYWYRQILGQKVEFLVSFYNNEISEKSEIFDDQFSVERPDGSNFTLKIRSTKLEDSAMYFCASSADQGTGNTIYFGEGSWLTVV.

The DNA for the CDR3 is TGCAGTGCCGACTCCGTGGGGACAGGGGGAAGTGGCTACACCTTC. Translating gives CSADSVGTGGSGYTF. The V and J genes are TRBV20-1 and TRBJ1-2, with TRBD1 matching over 11 bases. This CDR3 comprises 15 residues. V trimming: 6 bases; J trimming: 7 bases; junction bases outside the gene matches: 13. Germline lookup yields CDR1 DFQATT and CDR2 SNEGSKA (reference sequence).

This clonotype showed up just once. The chain employs TRBV2 and TRBJ2-7; perhaps TRBD2 as D (5 bases). Germline CDR1 reads SNHLY; CDR2 reads FYNNEI. V lost 4 bases to trimming and J lost 7 bases, with 23 bases between them. The CDR3 runs to 16 residues. CDR3 protein: CASSGGTRRTYNEQYF. The CDR3 nucleotides are TGTGCCAGCAGTGGCGGTACTAGACGGACCTACAATGAGCAGTACTTC.

In this sample, this clonotype turned up many times. V gene TRBV10-3 combines with J gene TRBJ2-1; 12 nucleotides align to TRBD2. The CDR3 has 18 residues. The trim removed 6 bases at V and 0 bases at J, leaving 9 bases unmatched. The germline V gene has CDR1 ENHRY and CDR2 SYGVKD. The CDR3 here is CAISKLAGGLSSYNEQFF. CDR3 in DNA: TGTGCCATCAGCAAACTAGCGGGGGGTCTTAGCTCCTACAATGAGCAGTTCTTC.

This clonotype was counted between two and nine times. The gene calls are TRBV10-3 and TRBJ2-2; D unclear. Trimming removed 2 bases from V and 4 bases from J, with 2 bases in between. The germline gives CDR1 ENHRY, CDR2 SYGVKD. This CDR3 comprises 12 residues. DNA for the CDR3: TGTGCCATCAGTGAGCCCACCGGGGAGCTGTTTTTT. It is translated as CAISEPTGELFF.

This chain connects TRBV2 to TRBJ2-3, with D possibly TRBD1 on 5 matching bases. The CDR3 covers 13 residues. The germline V and J ends were trimmed by 7 bases and 1 base, with 9 bases remaining between them. Germline V CDR1 and CDR2: SNHLY, FYNNEI. The CDR3 loop reads CASIWGGTDTQYF. CDR3 coding DNA: TGTGCCAGCATTTGGGGCGGCACAGATACGCAGTATTTT.

The chain has TRBV20-1 and TRBJ2-5; TRBD2 matches 9 bases. The trim removed 0 bases at V and 4 bases at J, leaving 6 bases unmatched. This CDR3 contains 15 residues. Looked up from germline, CDR1 is DFQATT and CDR2 is SNEGSKA (reference sequence). The CDR3 DNA reads TGCAGTGCTAGAGATGCTAGCGGGGTCCGAGAGACCCAGTACTTC. Its translation: CSARDASGVRETQYF.

This clonotype was counted many times. J is TRBJ2-7 and V is TRBV4-2, with no clear D. Germline loops: CDR1 LGHNA, CDR2 YNFKEQ. This CDR3 has 16 residues. V shed 4 bases and J shed 11 bases, with 27 bases lying between them. The CDR3 region has the DNA TGTGCCAGCAGCCGGAAGCTCCCGGGCCGAATATCAGAGAAGTACTTC. Its protein product is CASSRKLPGRISEKYF.

This clonotype occurred a few times. The chain couples TRBV29-1 to TRBJ2-1, with TRBD2 as a possible D gene (6 bases). Trimming left V 4 bases short and J 6 bases short, with 13 bases between. CDR3 length: 13 residues. The V gene's germline CDR1 is SQVTM and CDR2 ANQGSEA. The CDR3 nucleotides read TGCAGCGTTGGGGCCCTACTAGCCAATGAGCAGTTCTTC. This sequence encodes CSVGALLANEQFF.

The J gene is TRBJ1-4, the V gene TRBV6-5; a weak D match, TRBD1 (6 bases). Trimming took off 2 bases at V and 0 bases at J, with 13 bases between the two ends. The germline V gene encodes CDR1 MNHEY and CDR2 SVGAGI. There are 17 residues in the CDR3. In DNA form, the CDR3 reads TGTGCCAGCAGTTACCTACGGCAGGGGCCAACTAATGAAAAACTGTTTTTT. Encoded protein: CASSYLRQGPTNEKLFF.

A remark on this clonotype: A clone one base away is much larger, so this may be a read error. Written as DNA, the CDR3 is TGTGCCAGCAGAGGCGCCGGGACTATACCGTTCTTC. Protein: CASRGAGTIPFF. The chain links TRBV3-1 to TRBJ2-1; TRBD2 aligns across 7 bases. The germline V gene encodes CDR1 LGHDT and CDR2 YNNKEL (reference sequence). With 6 bases clipped from V and 15 bases from J, the junction kept 11 bases outside the gene matches. The CDR3 sequence is 12 residues long.

Only a few counts were recorded for this clonotype. The chain is built from TRBV6-6 and TRBJ2-7; D might be TRBD2 (6 bases). The germline V and J ends were trimmed by 6 bases and 6 bases, with 18 bases remaining between them. The CDR3 runs 14 residues. The V gene's germline CDR1 is MNHNY and CDR2 SVGAGI (reference sequence). The CDR3 spells CASRGGVKTGEQYF. The CDR3 DNA is TGTGCCAGCAGGGGGGGTGTCAAAACGGGCGAGCAGTACTTC.

This clonotype showed up just a few times. The chain is built from TRBV20-1 and TRBJ1-1, with D possibly TRBD1 on 5 matching bases. CDR3 size: 15 residues. V gave up 0 bases and J gave up 10 bases, with 21 bases separating them. In germline, CDR1 is DFQATT, CDR2 SNEGSKA (reference sequence). CDR3 sequence (DNA): TGCAGTGCTAGAGATGATACCCACCAGCGTAGGGGAGCTTTCTTT. Translated: CSARDDTHQRRGAFF.

This clonotype was counted many times. The V and J genes are TRBV6-6 and TRBJ1-5; weak D call: TRBD1 (5 bases). Trimming removed 2 bases from V and 1 base from J, with 6 bases in between. CDR1 MNHNY and CDR2 SVGAGI come from the germline V gene (reference sequence). This CDR3 comprises 14 residues. The CDR3 loop reads CASSYAGSNQPQHF. The CDR3 DNA is TGTGCCAGCAGTTACGCAGGGAGCAATCAGCCCCAGCATTTT.

This clonotype was seen a handful of times. The V and J genes are TRBV28 and TRBJ1-2; D not certain. The length of the CDR3 is 15 residues. Germline V CDR1 and CDR2: MDHEN, SYDVKM. Trimming stripped 5 bases from V and 0 bases from J, with 13 bases between. CDR3 residues: CASSPRIIPNYGYTF. As DNA, the CDR3 is TGTGCCAGCAGTCCCCGGATAATCCCTAACTATGGCTACACCTTC.

The chain links TRBV4-1 to TRBJ1-6; 8 nucleotides line up with TRBD1. The junction had 7 bases not matched to a gene; V was cut back by 0 bases and J by 9 bases. The CDR3 is 16 residues long. The germline gives CDR1 MGHRA, CDR2 YSYEKL. CDR3 in DNA: TGCGCCAGCAGCCAAGAACCCGACAGGGGTTTTTCACCCCTCCACTTT. The encoded protein is CASSQEPDRGFSPLHF.

This clonotype was detected only a few times. In DNA, the CDR3 is TGCAGTGCTAGAGATCCAATACAGTTCGGATCAGATACGCAGTATTTT. It translates to CSARDPIQFGSDTQYF. J is TRBJ2-3 and V is TRBV20-1; D ambiguous. The length of the CDR3 is 16 residues. V lost 0 bases to trimming and J lost 4 bases, with 17 bases between them. Germline V gene lookup returns CDR1 DFQATT and CDR2 SNEGSKA (reference sequence).

The gene calls are TRBV7-2 and TRBJ2-7, with 9 bases lining up with TRBD2. The CDR3 has 15 amino acids. The V and J ends lost 6 bases and 4 bases, in that order; junction bases with no gene match: 10. CDR1 and CDR2 from the germline V gene are SGHTA and FQGNSA. The CDR3 spells CASRHNSGGLYEQYF. In DNA, the CDR3 is TGTGCCAGCAGACACAATAGCGGGGGCCTGTACGAGCAGTACTTC.

A few counts support this clonotype. This chain connects TRBV29-1 to TRBJ1-6, with 9 bases aligning to TRBD1. Germline loops: CDR1 SQVTM, CDR2 ANQGSEA. This CDR3 has 14 residues. V lost 4 bases to trimming and J lost 6 bases; unmatched junction nucleotides: 4. As DNA, the CDR3 is TGCAGCGTTGCCTCGGGACAGGGTAATTCACCCCTCCACTTT. Its translation is CSVASGQGNSPLHF.

In its sample, this clonotype was seen a few times. The chain recombines TRBV6-6 with TRBJ2-3; weak D call: TRBD2 (6 bases). Germline lookup yields CDR1 MNHNY and CDR2 SVGAGI (reference sequence). V lost 3 bases to trimming and J lost 2 bases, with 9 bases between them. The CDR3 is 14 residues long. The chain's CDR3 is CASSYWGDTDTQYF. CDR3 coding DNA: TGTGCCAGCAGTTATTGGGGGGACACAGATACGCAGTATTTT.

The CDR3 protein is CASNQGWAPDTQYF. CDR3 sequence (DNA): TGCGCCAGCAATCAGGGGTGGGCCCCAGATACGCAGTATTTT. The rearrangement links TRBV5-1 to TRBJ2-3, with D tentatively TRBD1 (6 bases). V was clipped by 6 bases and J by 4 bases, with 15 bases between them. CDR3 length: 14 amino acids. Germline CDR1 SGHRS, CDR2 YFSETQ.

The chain links TRBV20-1 to TRBJ2-3, with TRBD2 identical over 7 bases. This CDR3 spans 14 amino acids. J lost 1 base, V lost 4 bases, and 5 bases had no gene match. The germline V gene has CDR1 DFQATT and CDR2 SNEGSKA (reference sequence). The CDR3 protein is CSAKDTSGTDTQYF. In DNA form, the CDR3 reads TGCAGTGCTAAGGATACTAGCGGCACAGATACGCAGTATTTT.

The chain couples TRBV20-1 to TRBJ2-5; 11 bases are a match to TRBD2. The CDR3 totals 13 residues. Germline lookup yields CDR1 DFQATT and CDR2 SNEGSKA (reference sequence). The trim removed 6 bases at V and 3 bases at J, leaving 3 bases unmatched. The CDR3: CSAPGLAEETQYF. CDR3 coding DNA: TGCAGTGCGCCGGGACTAGCGGAAGAGACCCAGTACTTC.

This clonotype was recorded many times. A read error may produce the germline difference seen at one junction end. The V and J genes are TRBV10-2 and TRBJ1-1, with a possible D match to TRBD1 (5 bases). CDR1 is WSHSY, CDR2 SAAADI, per germline. This CDR3 has 13 amino acids. This CDR3 is CASSEGQNTEAFF. The CDR3 DNA is TGTGCCAGCAGTGAAGGACAGAACACTGAAGCTTTCTTT.

This clonotype has a handful of counts. The chain combines TRBV6-1 with TRBJ1-2, with 9 nucleotides matching TRBD1. The germline V gene has CDR1 MNHNS and CDR2 SASEGT. This CDR3 comprises 17 residues. V trimming: 1 base; J trimming: 4 bases; junction bases outside the gene matches: 10. The CDR3 DNA reads as TGTGCCAGCAGTGAAGGGGTTCTGGGGGACAGGGTCTATGGCTACACCTTC. Translated, it gives CASSEGVLGDRVYGYTF.

The chain has TRBV6-2 or TRBV6-3 and TRBJ1-5, with D tentatively TRBD1 (5 bases). This CDR3 is built from 16 residues. The germline CDR1 and CDR2 sequences are MNHEY and SVGEGT. V was cut by 2 bases and J by 2 bases, with 13 bases left in between. The chain's CDR3 is CASSYPYRGGNQPQHF. The CDR3 DNA follows: TGTGCCAGCAGTTACCCCTATAGGGGTGGCAATCAGCCCCAGCATTTT.

In its sample, this clonotype was seen a few times. V gene TRBV6-6 combines with J gene TRBJ2-1; 7 nucleotides match TRBD2. The CDR3 is made up of 14 amino acids. J was trimmed by 6 bases and V by 10 bases; bases with no gene match: 12. The V gene's germline CDR1 is MNHNY and CDR2 SVGAGI (reference sequence). CDR3 residues: CATLLREGGNEQFF. The CDR3 region has the DNA TGTGCCACCTTACTAAGGGAGGGAGGCAATGAGCAGTTCTTC.